This TCR beta chain was profiled in a study of Graves' ophthalmopathy and Graves' hyperthyroidism. The sequenced template was RNA, covering the TCR beta CDR3 region. Second-round multiplex PCR came after first-round RT-PCR with HTBI primers. One entry per CDR3 protein, called by TCRdb with MiXCR from the multiplex PCR reads. This sample has over 650,000 distinct CDR3 sequences, with just over 40% found just once. Moderate-to-severe activity, CAS at least 3, NOSPECS at least 4 and duration under 3 months characterized donors with ophthalmopathy. As the starting material, over 9 ml of fresh peripheral blood yielded the PBMCs. The sequencing sample was made of peripheral blood. This receptor was identified in an adult man with Graves' ophthalmopathy.

The CDR3 loop is CASLASSGRWAGELFF. The CDR3 nucleotides are TGTGCCAGCCTGGCGAGTAGCGGGAGGTGGGCCGGGGAGCTGTTTTTT. The J gene is TRBJ2-2, the V gene TRBV19; the match to TRBD2 covers 10 bases. The CDR3 length is 16 residues. Germline CDR1 and CDR2: LNHDA and SQIVND (reference sequence). J lost 6 bases, V lost 9 bases, and 13 bases had no gene match.